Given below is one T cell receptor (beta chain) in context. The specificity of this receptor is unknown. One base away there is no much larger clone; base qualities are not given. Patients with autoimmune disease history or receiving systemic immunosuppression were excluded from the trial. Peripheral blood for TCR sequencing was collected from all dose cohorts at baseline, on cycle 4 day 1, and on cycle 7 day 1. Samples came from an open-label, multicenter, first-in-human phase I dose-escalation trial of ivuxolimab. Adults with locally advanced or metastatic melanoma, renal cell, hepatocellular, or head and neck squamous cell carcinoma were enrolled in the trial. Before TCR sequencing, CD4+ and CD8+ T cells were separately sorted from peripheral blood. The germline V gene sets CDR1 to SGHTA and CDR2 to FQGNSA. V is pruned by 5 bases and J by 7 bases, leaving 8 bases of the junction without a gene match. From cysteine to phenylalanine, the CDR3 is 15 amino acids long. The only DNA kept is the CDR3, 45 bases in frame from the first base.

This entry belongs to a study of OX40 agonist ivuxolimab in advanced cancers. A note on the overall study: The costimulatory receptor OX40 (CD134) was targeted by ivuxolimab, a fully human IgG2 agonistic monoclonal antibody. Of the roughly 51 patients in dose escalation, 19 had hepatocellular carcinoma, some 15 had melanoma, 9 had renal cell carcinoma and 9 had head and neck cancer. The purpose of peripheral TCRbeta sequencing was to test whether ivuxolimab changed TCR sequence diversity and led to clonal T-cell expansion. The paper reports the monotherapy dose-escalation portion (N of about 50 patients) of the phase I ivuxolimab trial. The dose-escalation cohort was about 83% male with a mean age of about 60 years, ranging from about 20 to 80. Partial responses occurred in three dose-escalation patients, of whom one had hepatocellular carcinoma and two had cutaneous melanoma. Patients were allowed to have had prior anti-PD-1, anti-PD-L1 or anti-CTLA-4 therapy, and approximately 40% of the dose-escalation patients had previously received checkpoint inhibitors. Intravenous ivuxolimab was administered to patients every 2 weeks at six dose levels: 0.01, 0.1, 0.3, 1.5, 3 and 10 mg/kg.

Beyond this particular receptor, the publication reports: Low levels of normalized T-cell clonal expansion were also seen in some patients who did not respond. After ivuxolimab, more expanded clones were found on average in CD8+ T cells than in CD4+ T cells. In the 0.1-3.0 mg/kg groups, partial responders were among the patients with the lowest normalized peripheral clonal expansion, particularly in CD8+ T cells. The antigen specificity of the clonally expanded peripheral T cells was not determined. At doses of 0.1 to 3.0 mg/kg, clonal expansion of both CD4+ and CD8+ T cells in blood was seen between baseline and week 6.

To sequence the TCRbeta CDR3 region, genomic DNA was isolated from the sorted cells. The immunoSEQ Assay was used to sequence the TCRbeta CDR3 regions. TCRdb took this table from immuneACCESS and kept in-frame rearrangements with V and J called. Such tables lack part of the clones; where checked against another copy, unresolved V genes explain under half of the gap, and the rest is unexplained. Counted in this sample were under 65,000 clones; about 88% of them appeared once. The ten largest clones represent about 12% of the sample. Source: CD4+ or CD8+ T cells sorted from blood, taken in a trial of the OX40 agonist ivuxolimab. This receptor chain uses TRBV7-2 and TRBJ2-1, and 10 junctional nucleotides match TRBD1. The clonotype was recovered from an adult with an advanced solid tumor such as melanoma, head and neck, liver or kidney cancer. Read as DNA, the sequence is TGTGCCAGCAGCCACGGGACAGGGGTTGCTAATGAGCAGTTCTTC. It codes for CASSHGTGVANEQFF.